This T cell receptor (beta chain) is from a study of blood T cells in healthy people across ages. The J segment lost 7 bases and the V segment lost 4 bases, leaving 4 bases of the junction unmatched. Germline loops: CDR1 SGHRS, CDR2 YFSETQ. This CDR3 has 12 residues. This clonotype was found a few times. Primed by a sample-barcoded 5' primer and a J-beta primer mix, a second PCR proceeded for roughly 6 to 12 cycles. MiXCR, run by TCRdb on the 5' RACE reads, gives a single entry per CDR3 protein. The sample has approximately 850,000 distinct CDR3 sequences, 40% to 50% seen once. What was sequenced was blood. This chain joins TRBV5-1 and TRBJ1-1, with 7 bases that match TRBD1. The sequence was obtained from a man in his sixties in good health. The CDR3 DNA is TGCGCCAGCAGCCCGGGACAGCTTGAAGCTTTCTTT. This encodes CASSPGQLEAFF.